There are a few counts of the clone carrying this T cell receptor beta chain. Using its own MiXCR run on the RT-PCR reads, TCRdb lists one record per CDR3 protein. This sample has roughly 460,000 distinct CDR3 sequences, with roughly 9.8% found just once. The source of the sample is a study of response to subunit inactivated influenza vaccine. V lost 5 bases and J 5 bases, leaving 13 bases between the germline ends. The germline gives CDR1 SGHTA, CDR2 FQGNSA. The CDR3 contains 13 residues. The chain employs TRBV7-2 and TRBJ2-7; the D call may be TRBD1 or TRBD2 (5 bases each). This material consisted of PBMCs from blood, taken 45 days after vaccination. This clonotype originated in a man aged 45 to 65 who received an inactivated influenza vaccine. CDR3 loop: CASSPLGRDEQYF. Written as DNA, the CDR3 is TGTGCCAGCAGCCCCTTGGGACGGGACGAGCAGTACTTC.